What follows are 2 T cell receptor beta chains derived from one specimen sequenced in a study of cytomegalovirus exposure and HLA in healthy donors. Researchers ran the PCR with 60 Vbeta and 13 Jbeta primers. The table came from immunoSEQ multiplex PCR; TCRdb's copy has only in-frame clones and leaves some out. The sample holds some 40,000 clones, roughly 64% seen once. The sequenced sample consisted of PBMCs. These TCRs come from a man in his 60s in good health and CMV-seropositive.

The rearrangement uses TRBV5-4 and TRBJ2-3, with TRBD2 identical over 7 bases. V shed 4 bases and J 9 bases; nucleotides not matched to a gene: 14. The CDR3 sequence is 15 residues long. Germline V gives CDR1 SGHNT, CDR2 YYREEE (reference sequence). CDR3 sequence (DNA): TGTGCCAGCAGCCCCCTGGCGGGCGGGAGTGTCACGCAGTATTTT. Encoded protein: CASSPLAGGSVTQYF.

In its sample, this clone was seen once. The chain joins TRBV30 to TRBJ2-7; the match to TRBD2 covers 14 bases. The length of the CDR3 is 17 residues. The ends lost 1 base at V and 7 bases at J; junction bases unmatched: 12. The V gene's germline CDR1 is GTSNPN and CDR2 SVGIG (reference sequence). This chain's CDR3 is CAWSGTTGTSGRYEQYF. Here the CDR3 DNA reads TGTGCCTGGAGTGGTACAACCGGGACTAGCGGGAGATATGAGCAGTACTTC.